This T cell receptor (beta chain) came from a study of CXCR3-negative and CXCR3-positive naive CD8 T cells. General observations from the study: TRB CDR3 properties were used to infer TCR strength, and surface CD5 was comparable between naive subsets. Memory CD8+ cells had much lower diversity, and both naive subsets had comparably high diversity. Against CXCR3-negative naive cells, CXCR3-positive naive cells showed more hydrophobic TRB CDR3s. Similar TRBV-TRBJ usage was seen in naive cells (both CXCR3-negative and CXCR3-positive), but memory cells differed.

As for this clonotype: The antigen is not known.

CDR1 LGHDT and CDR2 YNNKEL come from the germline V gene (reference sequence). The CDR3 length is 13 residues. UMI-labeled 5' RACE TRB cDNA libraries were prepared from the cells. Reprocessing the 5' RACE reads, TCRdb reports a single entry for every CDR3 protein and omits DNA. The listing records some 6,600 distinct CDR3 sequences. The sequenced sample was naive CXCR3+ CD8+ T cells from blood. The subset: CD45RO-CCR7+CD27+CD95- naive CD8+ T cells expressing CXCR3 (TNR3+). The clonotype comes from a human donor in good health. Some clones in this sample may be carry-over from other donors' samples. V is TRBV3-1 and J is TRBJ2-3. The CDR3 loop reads CASSPESTDTQYF.